The TCR beta chain described here comes from a study of cytomegalovirus exposure and HLA in healthy donors. Broader study findings: Most TCR sequences were seen very rarely across donors, but some public TCRs occurred in many. Overall, around 160 TCR beta chains were annotated as cytomegalovirus-associated.

PCR was performed using 60 Vbeta and 13 Jbeta primers. In the original analysis: About 80 million unique TCR beta chains, some 10 million of them shared, were counted by a later analysis. Some clones are missing from TCRdb's copy, which holds only in-frame ones; the method was immunoSEQ multiplex PCR. That table furnishes V, J and clone size, whereas the DNA furnished D and trimming. The sample shows 85,000 to 90,000 clones, around 85% of them seen only once. V lost 3 bases to trimming and J lost 3 bases; unmatched junction nucleotides: 12. The germline gives CDR1 SGHRS, CDR2 YFSETQ. There are 18 residues in the CDR3. A word on this clone: The antigen remains unidentified.

The sequencing sample was made of PBMCs. The rearrangement links TRBV5-1 to TRBJ2-2; 9 bases match TRBD2. The TCR originated in a man aged 35-49 years in good health and CMV-seropositive. CDR3 sequence reads: CASSSVMAGGPDTGELFF. CDR3 DNA sequence: TGCGCCAGCAGCTCGGTTATGGCGGGGGGGCCCGACACCGGGGAGCTGTTTTTT.